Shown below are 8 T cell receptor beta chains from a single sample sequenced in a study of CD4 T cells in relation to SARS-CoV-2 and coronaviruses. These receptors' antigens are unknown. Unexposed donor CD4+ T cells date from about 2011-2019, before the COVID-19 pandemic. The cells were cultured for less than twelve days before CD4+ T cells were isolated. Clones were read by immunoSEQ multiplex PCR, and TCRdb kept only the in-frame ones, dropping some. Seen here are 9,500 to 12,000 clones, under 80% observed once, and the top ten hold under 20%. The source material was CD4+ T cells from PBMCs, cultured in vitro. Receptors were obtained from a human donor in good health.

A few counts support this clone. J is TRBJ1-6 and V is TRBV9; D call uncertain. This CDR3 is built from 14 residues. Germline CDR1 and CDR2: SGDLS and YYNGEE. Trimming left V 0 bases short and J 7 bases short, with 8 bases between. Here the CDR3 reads CASSVAGANSPLHF. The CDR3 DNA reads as TGTGCCAGCAGCGTAGCAGGTGCCAATTCACCCCTCCACTTT.

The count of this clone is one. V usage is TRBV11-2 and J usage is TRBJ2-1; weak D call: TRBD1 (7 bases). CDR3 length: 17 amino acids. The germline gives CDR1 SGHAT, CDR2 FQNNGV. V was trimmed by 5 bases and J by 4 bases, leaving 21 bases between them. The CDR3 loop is CASSRNPQGGTYNEQFF. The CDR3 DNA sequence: TGTGCCAGCAGCAGAAACCCCCAGGGGGGAACATACAATGAGCAGTTCTTC.

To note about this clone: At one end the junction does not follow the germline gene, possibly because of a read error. The CDR3 coding sequence is TGTGCCAGCAGATTGGACAGGGAAGGAGAGCAGTACTTC. Translated: CASRLDREGEQYF. The V call is TRBV5-4, the J call TRBJ2-7; 8 nucleotides agree with TRBD1. Looked up from germline, CDR1 is SGHNT and CDR2 is YYREEE (reference sequence). The CDR3 runs 13 residues.

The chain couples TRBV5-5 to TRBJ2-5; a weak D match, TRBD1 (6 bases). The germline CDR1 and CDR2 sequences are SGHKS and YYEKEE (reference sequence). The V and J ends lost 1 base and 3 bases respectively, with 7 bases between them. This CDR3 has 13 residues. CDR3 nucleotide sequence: TGTGCCAGCAGCTTGCACAGGGAAGAGACCCAGTACTTC. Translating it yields CASSLHREETQYF.

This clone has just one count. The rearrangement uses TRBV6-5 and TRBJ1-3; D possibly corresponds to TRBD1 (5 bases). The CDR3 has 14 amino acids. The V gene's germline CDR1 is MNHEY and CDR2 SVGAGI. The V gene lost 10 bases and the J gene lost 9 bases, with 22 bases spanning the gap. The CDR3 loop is CATYWGGSGGTIYF. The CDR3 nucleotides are TGTGCCACCTACTGGGGGGGTTCGGGAGGCACCATATATTTT.

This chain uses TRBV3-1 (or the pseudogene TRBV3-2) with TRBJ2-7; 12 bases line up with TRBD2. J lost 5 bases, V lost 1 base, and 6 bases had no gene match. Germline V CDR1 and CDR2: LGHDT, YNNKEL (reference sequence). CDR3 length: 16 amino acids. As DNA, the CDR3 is TGTGCCAGCAGCCAAGCCCTAGCGGGAGGGCCTAACGAGCAGTACTTC. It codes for CASSQALAGGPNEQYF.

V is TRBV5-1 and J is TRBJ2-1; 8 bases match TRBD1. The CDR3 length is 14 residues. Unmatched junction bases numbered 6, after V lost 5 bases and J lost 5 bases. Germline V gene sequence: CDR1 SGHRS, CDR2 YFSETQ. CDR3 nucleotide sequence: TGCGCCAGCAGGGTTGGGACAGGCAACAATGAGCAGTTCTTC. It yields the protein CASRVGTGNNEQFF. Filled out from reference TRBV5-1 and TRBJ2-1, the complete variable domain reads KAGVTQTPRYLIKTRGQQVTLSCSPISGHRSVSWYQQTPGQGLQFLFEYFSETQRNKGNFPGRFSGRQFSNSRSEMNVSTLELGDSALYLCASRVGTGNNEQFFGPGTRLTVL.

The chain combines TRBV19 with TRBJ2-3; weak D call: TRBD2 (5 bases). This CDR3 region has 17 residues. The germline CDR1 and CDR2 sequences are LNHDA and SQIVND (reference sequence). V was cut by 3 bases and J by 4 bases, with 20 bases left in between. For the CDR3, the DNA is TGTGCCAGTAGTATCCACTACGGAGCGGAGAGGGCAGATACGCAGTATTTT. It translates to CASSIHYGAERADTQYF.